These 20 T cell receptor beta chains were sequenced from one sample in a study of Ad26.COV2.S vaccination and SARS-CoV-2 variants. The treatment denotes: some 20 received Ad26.COV2.S at low or high dose, single or two shots; several received placebo; per-sample allocation not given. Sample collection was performed on day 63 after the first vaccine or placebo injection. The data were produced by immunoSEQ multiplex PCR, yet TCRdb's version contains in-frame clones alone and is incomplete. The sample yields about 420,000 clones, roughly 90% seen once. Sequenced here: peripheral blood, sampled in a trial of Ad26.COV2.S vaccine versus placebo. The receptors originated from a person aged 18-65 years who received the Ad26.COV2.S COVID-19 vaccine or a placebo.

V usage is TRBV30 and J usage is TRBJ2-7, with D uncertain. CDR1 is GTSNPN, CDR2 SVGIG, per germline (reference sequence). CDR3 length: 11 amino acids. Trimming cost V 0 bases and J 6 bases, with 6 bases left between them. The CDR3 nucleotides are TGTGCCTGGAGTGTACGGAGCGAGCAGTACTTC. Translated: CAWSVRSEQYF.

This chain links TRBV7-2 with TRBJ1-5, with D perhaps TRBD1 (6 bases). The CDR3 has 15 amino acids. From germline, CDR1 is SGHTA and CDR2 FQGNSA. V was trimmed by 5 bases and J by 6 bases, leaving 17 bases between them. CDR3 coding DNA: TGTGCCAGCAGCCCCGGGGCAGGGGACGGTCAGCCCCAGCATTTT. Amino acid sequence: CASSPGAGDGQPQHF.

The chain employs TRBV30 and TRBJ2-7; TRBD1 matches 12 bases. Trimming at V came to 3 bases and at J to 4 bases, leaving 4 bases not matched to a gene. The germline V gene has CDR1 GTSNPN and CDR2 SVGIG (reference sequence). The CDR3 loop spans 14 amino acids. This chain's CDR3 is CAWRGGQGAYEQYF. CDR3 sequence (DNA): TGTGCCTGGAGGGGGGGACAGGGGGCGTACGAGCAGTACTTC.

The chain uses TRBV5-1 and TRBJ2-3, with 7 bases lining up with TRBD1. The CDR3 consists of 17 residues. CDR1 and CDR2 from the germline V gene are SGHRS and YFSETQ. V lost 4 bases and J lost 1; bases outside the gene matches: 12. DNA for the CDR3: TGCGCCAGCAGCGGGTGGGAAGGGGGCCGGGGCACAGATACGCAGTATTTT. It encodes CASSGWEGGRGTDTQYF.

The chain uses TRBV15 and TRBJ2-5, with 7 nucleotides matching TRBD1. CDR3 length equals 17 residues. Germline CDR1 reads LNHNV; CDR2 reads YYDKDF (reference sequence). V was pared by 5 bases and J by 2 bases, with 14 bases of the junction left unmatched. The CDR3 nucleotides are TGTGCCACCAGCGGTGTAAGACAGGGCCAGTGGCAAGAGACCCAGTACTTC. It yields the protein CATSGVRQGQWQETQYF.

The rearrangement links TRBV7-3 to TRBJ2-6, with a possible D match to TRBD2 (5 bases). Deletions cut 1 base from V and 0 bases from J, with 10 bases between. Germline V gives CDR1 SGHTA, CDR2 FQGTGA. This CDR3 has 17 amino acids. The CDR3, as DNA: TGTGCCAGCAGCTTAAGGGGAGCGATCTCTGGGGCCAACGTCCTGACTTTC. This codes for CASSLRGAISGANVLTF.

V usage is TRBV6-4 and J usage is TRBJ2-7; 8 bases line up with TRBD1. With 6 bases clipped from V and 2 bases from J, the junction kept 9 bases outside the gene matches. CDR1 and CDR2 from the germline V gene are MRHNA and SNTAGT. This CDR3 region has 15 residues. Here the CDR3 reads CASRGGRGRAYEQYF. The CDR3 DNA reads TGTGCCAGCAGGGGTGGCAGGGGGCGCGCCTACGAGCAGTACTTC.

The gene calls are TRBV5-1 and TRBJ2-3, with 9 positions matching TRBD1. Trimming took 4 bases from V and 3 from J; bases not matched to a gene: 9. Germline-derived CDR1 and CDR2 are SGHRS and YFSETQ. The CDR3 consists of 16 residues. In DNA form, the CDR3 reads TGCGCCAGCAGCACGGAGGGGGGACAGGGAACAGATACGCAGTATTTT. Protein product: CASSTEGGQGTDTQYF.

This chain uses TRBV6-4 with TRBJ2-2; D is tentatively TRBD1 or TRBD2 (6 bases each). The CDR3 totals 16 residues. Germline V gene data show CDR1 as MRHNA and CDR2 as SNTAGT. V was trimmed by 1 base and J by 5 bases, leaving 14 bases between them. CDR3 nucleotide sequence: TGTGCCAGCAGTGACTATGAGGGGGGCCTGACCGGGGAGCTGTTTTTT. Protein sequence: CASSDYEGGLTGELFF.

This sequence joins TRBV19 and TRBJ1-3; D uncertain. The ends were cut back, 4 bases at V and 0 bases at J, with 10 bases in the middle. The CDR3 has 15 residues. Germline V gene lookup returns CDR1 LNHDA and CDR2 SQIVND (reference sequence). In DNA, the CDR3 is TGTGCCAGTAGTACCGACTGGGGCTCTGGAAACACCATATATTTT. This gives the protein CASSTDWGSGNTIYF. Using reference TRBV19 and TRBJ1-3 for the parts outside the CDR3, the full variable domain is DGGITQSPKYLFRKEGQNVTLSCEQNLNHDAMYWYRQDPGQGLRLIYYSQIVNDFQKGDIAEGYSVSREKKESFPLTVTSAQKNPTAFYLCASSTDWGSGNTIYFGEGSWLTVV.

The chain couples TRBV7-9 to TRBJ1-2, with D uncertain. V lost 4 bases and J lost 6, with 18 bases in between. The CDR3 spans 15 residues. Germline loops: CDR1 SEHNR, CDR2 FQNEAQ (reference sequence). DNA for the CDR3: TGTGCCAGCAGCTCTCGCGAAGATCAAAGGGATGGCTACACCTTC. It translates to CASSSREDQRDGYTF.

This clone was seen only a few times. V gene TRBV6-5 combines with J gene TRBJ2-7; D not resolved. The CDR3 sequence is 13 residues long. V was shortened by 3 bases and J by 7 bases, with 13 bases between the two germline ends. The V gene's germline CDR1 is MNHEY and CDR2 SVGAGI. CDR3: CASSYKGFGEQYF. The CDR3 region has the DNA TGTGCCAGCAGTTATAAGGGTTTTGGGGAGCAGTACTTC.

The gene calls are TRBV28 and TRBJ1-3, with no clear D. The V end lost 8 bases, the J end lost 0 bases, and 14 bases lay between the germline ends. The germline V gene encodes CDR1 MDHEN and CDR2 SYDVKM. The CDR3 spans 15 residues. The CDR3 here is CASGWTHTSGNTIYF. In DNA, the CDR3 is TGTGCCAGCGGATGGACGCACACCTCTGGAAACACCATATATTTT.

V usage is TRBV5-1 and J usage is TRBJ2-3; D may be TRBD1 or TRBD2 (5 bases each). V lost 3 bases to trimming and J lost 8 bases, with 37 bases between them. The CDR3 sequence is 21 residues long. CDR1 is SGHRS and CDR2 is YFSETQ in the germline V gene. The CDR3 loop reads CASSSHLWQGETGTMFGTQYF. The CDR3 DNA reads TGCGCCAGCAGCTCCCATTTGTGGCAGGGCGAGACCGGGACCATGTTCGGTACGCAGTATTTT.

The sample holds one count of this clone. The V gene is TRBV25-1, the J gene TRBJ1-1; possibly TRBD1 for D (5 bases). Germline V gene sequence: CDR1 MGHDK, CDR2 SYGVNS. The CDR3 length is 12 residues. The V end lost 8 bases, the J end lost 4 bases, and 11 bases lay between the germline ends. The CDR3 DNA reads TGTGCCAGCGGTCGGGGGGGCACTGAAGCTTTCTTT. It is translated as CASGRGGTEAFF. The whole variable domain, filled in from reference TRBV25-1 and TRBJ1-1, reads EADIYQTPRYLVIGTGKKITLECSQTMGHDKMYWYQQDPGMELHLIHYSYGVNSTEKGDLSSESTVSRIRTEHFPLTLESARPSHTSQYLCASGRGGTEAFFGQGTRLTVV.

This chain joins TRBV3-1 (or the pseudogene TRBV3-2) and TRBJ1-3; D unclear. CDR3 length: 15 residues. V lost 1 base to trimming and J lost 0 bases, with 7 bases between them. Germline-derived CDR1 and CDR2 are LGHDT and YNNKEL (reference sequence). CDR3 bases: TGTGCCAGCAGCCAAGGCCGGTACTCTGGAAACACCATATATTTT. This gives the protein CASSQGRYSGNTIYF.

A word on this clone: One junction end does not reproduce the germline sequence, and a read error may be involved. The sample contains more than one DNA sequence encoding this CDR3. The gene calls are TRBV7-9 and TRBJ2-5; D is unresolved. CDR1 is SEHNR and CDR2 is FQNEAQ in the germline V gene (reference sequence). CDR3 length: 12 residues. This CDR3 is CASSLNQETQYF. The CDR3 region has the DNA TGTGCCAGCAGCTTAAACCAGGAGACCCAGTACTTC.

The chain is built from TRBV5-1 and TRBJ2-2; 7 bases match TRBD2. Germline V gives CDR1 SGHRS, CDR2 YFSETQ. The CDR3 has 13 amino acids. The V and J ends lost 4 bases and 6 bases, in that order; junction bases with no gene match: 3. The CDR3 region has the DNA TGCGCCAGCAGCCGTGGACTAGCCGGGGAGCTGTTTTTT. Amino acid sequence: CASSRGLAGELFF. Variable domain in full (rest from reference TRBV5-1 and TRBJ2-2): KAGVTQTPRYLIKTRGQQVTLSCSPISGHRSVSWYQQTPGQGLQFLFEYFSETQRNKGNFPGRFSGRQFSNSRSEMNVSTLELGDSALYLCASSRGLAGELFFGEGSRLTVL.

This chain connects TRBV11-3 to TRBJ2-2, with 9 bases lining up with TRBD1. CDR1 and CDR2 from the germline V gene are SGHNT and YENEEA. The ends lost 6 bases at V and 6 bases at J; junction bases unmatched: 14. This CDR3 contains 17 residues. The CDR3 here is CASSPPRTGELAGELFF. CDR3 coding DNA: TGTGCCAGCAGTCCTCCCAGGACAGGGGAATTGGCCGGGGAGCTGTTTTTT.

The chain combines TRBV24-1 with TRBJ2-2; 8 bases match TRBD1. Germline V gene lookup returns CDR1 KGHDR and CDR2 SFDVKD. J was trimmed by 3 bases and V by 4 bases; bases with no gene match: 3. CDR3 length: 15 amino acids. Written as DNA, the CDR3 is TGTGCCACCAGTGACCCGGGACAGGACACCGGGGAGCTGTTTTTT. As protein: CATSDPGQDTGELFF.